Sequencing of this T cell receptor beta chain was carried out in a study of a mutant IDH1 vaccine in newly diagnosed glioma. Across the whole study: Patients were pretreated with radiotherapy, temozolomide, or both, mostly both.

Regarding time point: baseline, week 1 (first vaccination visit). Indicated treatment: pre-vaccination baseline after standard-of-care therapy. Newly diagnosed WHO grade 3 or 4 IDH1-mutant, ATRX-lost astrocytomas were identified in the donors. CDR3 size: 11 residues. The V and J ends lost 7 bases and 2 bases respectively, with 8 bases between them. Germline V gene data show CDR1 as DFQATT and CDR2 as SNEGSKA (reference sequence). Sequenced by immunoSEQ multiplex PCR; TCRdb stores in-frame clones only, minus some. The sample has 60,000 to 75,000 clones, about four fifths seen once. This receptor was obtained from a woman younger than 30 with glioma. Some clones in this sample may be carry-over from other donors' samples. The sample was peripheral blood mononuclear cells (PBMCs), taken from a glioma patient treated with radiotherapy, temozolomide or both. V and J are TRBV20-1 and TRBJ1-1; the D is unclear. CDR3 DNA sequence: TGCAGTGGGCTCCGAAACACTGAAGCTTTCTTT. Its translation is CSGLRNTEAFF.